This T cell receptor (beta chain) stems from a study of blood T cell repertoires in COVID-19. Overall study: Italy, Spain and the United States were the sources of the convalescent and acute COVID-19 samples. The cDNA or gDNA used as material had been derived from T cells, B-cell-depleted T cells, or PBMCs.

Deletions cut 4 bases from V and 1 base from J, with 7 bases between. Germline CDR1 is WSHSY and CDR2 is SAAADI. The CDR3 consists of 13 residues. Under the authors' procedure: Amplification with reference gene primers provided the estimates of nucleated cell counts. Only in-frame clones appear in the TCRdb table, and some are missing; sequencing was by immunoSEQ multiplex PCR. V and J calls plus clone size are reproduced from that table; the DNA served to infer D and trimming. This table has 100,000 to 150,000 clones, 85% to 90% appearing once. The rearrangement links TRBV10-2 to TRBJ1-1; D call uncertain. The sample consisted of peripheral blood. The source is a man in his forties or fifties with acute or convalescent COVID-19. In DNA, the CDR3 is TGCGCCAGCAGTGTTCACGGGAACACTGAAGCTTTCTTT. This codes for CASSVHGNTEAFF.